Below are 7 T cell receptor beta chains sequenced from a single sample in a study of neurological immune-mediated disorders. TCRdb ran MiXCR on the 5' RACE reads and lists one entry per CDR3 protein. The data hold fewer than 90,000 distinct CDR3 sequences, with 9.5% to 13% observed a single time. Time point in this sample: longitudinal time-point 1 (baseline). Sequenced material: PBMCs. Source of these receptors: a man under 40 in good health.

This clonotype was counted many times. The rearrangement joins TRBV7-2 to TRBJ2-7, with D uncertain. Per germline, CDR1 SGHTA and CDR2 FQGNSA. Trimming shortened V by 6 bases and J by 3 bases, and 12 bases separated the two germline ends. The CDR3 is 13 residues long. CDR3 coding DNA: TGTGCCAGCAGTCAAACCGAATACTACGAGCAGTACTTC. It specifies CASSQTEYYEQYF. Looking up the rest from reference TRBV7-2 and TRBJ2-7 gives the full variable domain: GAGVSQSPSNKVTEKGKDVELRCDPISGHTALYWYRQSLGQGLEFLIYFQGNSAPDKSGLPSDRFSAERTGGSVSTLTIQRTQQEDSAVYLCASSQTEYYEQYFGPGTRLTVT.

The V call is TRBV5-1, the J call TRBJ2-7, with D perhaps TRBD1 (5 bases). Trimming took 0 bases from V and 2 from J, leaving 12 bases between them. Germline CDR1 reads SGHRS; CDR2 reads YFSETQ. There are 15 residues in the CDR3. The CDR3: CASSLAQGTPYEQYF. The DNA for the CDR3 is TGCGCCAGCAGCTTGGCCCAGGGCACCCCCTACGAGCAGTACTTC.

Ten or more counts support this clonotype. V usage is TRBV5-6 and J usage is TRBJ2-6; the D gene is possibly TRBD1 (5 bases). CDR1 and CDR2 from the germline V gene are SGHDT and YYEEEE. The CDR3 contains 16 residues. V gave up 4 bases and J gave up 0 bases, with 11 bases separating them. DNA of the CDR3: TGTGCCAGCAGCGGGGCTGGTCTCTCTGGGGCCAACGTCCTGACTTTC. Protein product: CASSGAGLSGANVLTF. The full variable domain, its missing parts supplied by reference TRBV5-6 and TRBJ2-6, is DAGVTQSPTHLIKTRGQQVTLRCSPKSGHDTVSWYQQALGQGPQFIFQYYEEEERQRGNFPDRFSGHQFPNYSSELNVNALLLGDSALYLCASSGAGLSGANVLTFGAGSRLTVL.

In its sample, this clonotype was seen many times. V is TRBV7-9 and J is TRBJ2-3; 10 nucleotides line up with TRBD2. Trimming cost V 3 bases and J 7 bases; bases outside gene matches: 10. The CDR3 is 16 amino acids. Germline loops: CDR1 SEHNR, CDR2 FQNEAQ (reference sequence). Written as DNA, the CDR3 is TGTGCCAGCAGCTTTAGGGGACTAGCGATCGACTATACGCAGTATTTT. Translated: CASSFRGLAIDYTQYF.

For this clonotype: A read error may be the cause here, since a much bigger clone is one base away. The J gene is TRBJ1-1, the V gene TRBV20-1; 7 bases are shared with TRBD1. V lost 4 bases to trimming and J lost 1 base; unmatched junction nucleotides: 9. This CDR3 comprises 15 residues. Germline V gives CDR1 DFQATT, CDR2 SNEGSKA (reference sequence). The CDR3 nucleotides read TGCAGTGCTATACTTATTGACAGGGAGAACACTGAAGCTTTCTTT. Amino acids: CSAILIDRENTEAFF.

This clonotype was found many times. The chain has TRBV5-5 and TRBJ2-5; 9 nucleotides line up with TRBD2. The CDR3 extends over 15 amino acids. Per germline, CDR1 SGHKS and CDR2 YYEKEE (reference sequence). V lost 4 bases, J lost 5 bases, and 9 bases stayed unmatched. The CDR3 nucleotides read TGTGCCAGCAGCAAGGAGGGACTAGCACGCGAGACCCAGTACTTC. Protein product: CASSKEGLARETQYF.

The sample holds many counts of this clonotype. The chain joins TRBV14 to TRBJ2-7; D unresolved. The CDR3 runs 14 residues. Trimming stripped 3 bases from V and 0 bases from J, with 9 bases between. CDR1 and CDR2 from the germline V gene are SGHDN and FVKESK. CDR3 amino acids: CASSQIDRSYEQYF. CDR3 nucleotides: TGTGCCAGCAGCCAGATCGACCGCTCCTACGAGCAGTACTTC. Full variable domain (remainder filled in from reference TRBV14 and TRBJ2-7): EAGVTQFPSHSVIEKGQTVTLRCDPISGHDNLYWYRRVMGKEIKFLLHFVKESKQDESGMPNNRFLAERTGGTYSTLKVQPAELEDSGVYFCASSQIDRSYEQYFGPGTRLTVT.